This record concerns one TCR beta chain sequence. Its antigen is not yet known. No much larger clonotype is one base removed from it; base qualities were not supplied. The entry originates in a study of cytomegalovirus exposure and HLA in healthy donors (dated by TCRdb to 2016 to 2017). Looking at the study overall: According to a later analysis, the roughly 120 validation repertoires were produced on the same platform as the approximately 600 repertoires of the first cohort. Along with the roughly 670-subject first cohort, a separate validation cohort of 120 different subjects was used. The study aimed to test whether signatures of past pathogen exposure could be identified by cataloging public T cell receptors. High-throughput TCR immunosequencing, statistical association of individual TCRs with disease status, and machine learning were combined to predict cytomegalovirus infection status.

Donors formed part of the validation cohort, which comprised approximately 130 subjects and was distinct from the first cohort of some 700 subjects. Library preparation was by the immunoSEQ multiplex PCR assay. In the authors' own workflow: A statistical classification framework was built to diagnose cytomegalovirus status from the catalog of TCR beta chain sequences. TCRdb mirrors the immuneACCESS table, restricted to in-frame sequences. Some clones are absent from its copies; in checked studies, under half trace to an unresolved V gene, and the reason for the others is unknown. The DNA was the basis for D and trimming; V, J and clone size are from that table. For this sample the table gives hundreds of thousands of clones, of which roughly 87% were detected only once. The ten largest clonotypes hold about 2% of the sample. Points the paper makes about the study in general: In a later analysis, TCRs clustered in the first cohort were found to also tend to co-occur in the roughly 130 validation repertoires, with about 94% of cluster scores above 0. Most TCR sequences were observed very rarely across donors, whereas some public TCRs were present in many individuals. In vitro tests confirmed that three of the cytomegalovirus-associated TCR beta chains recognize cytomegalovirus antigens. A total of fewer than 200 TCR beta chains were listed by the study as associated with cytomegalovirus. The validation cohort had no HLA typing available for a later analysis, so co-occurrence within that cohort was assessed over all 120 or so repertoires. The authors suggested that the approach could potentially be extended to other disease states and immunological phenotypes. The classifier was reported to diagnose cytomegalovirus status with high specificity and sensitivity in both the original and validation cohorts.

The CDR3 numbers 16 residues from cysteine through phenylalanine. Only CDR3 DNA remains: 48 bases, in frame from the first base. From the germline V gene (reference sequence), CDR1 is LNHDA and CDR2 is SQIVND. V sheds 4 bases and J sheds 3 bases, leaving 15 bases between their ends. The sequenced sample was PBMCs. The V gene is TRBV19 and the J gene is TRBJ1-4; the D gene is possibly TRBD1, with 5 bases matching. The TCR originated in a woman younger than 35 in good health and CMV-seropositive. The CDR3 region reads CASSRRVQVANEKLFF. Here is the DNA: TGTGCCAGTAGTAGACGGGTACAGGTTGCTAATGAAAAACTGTTTTTT.